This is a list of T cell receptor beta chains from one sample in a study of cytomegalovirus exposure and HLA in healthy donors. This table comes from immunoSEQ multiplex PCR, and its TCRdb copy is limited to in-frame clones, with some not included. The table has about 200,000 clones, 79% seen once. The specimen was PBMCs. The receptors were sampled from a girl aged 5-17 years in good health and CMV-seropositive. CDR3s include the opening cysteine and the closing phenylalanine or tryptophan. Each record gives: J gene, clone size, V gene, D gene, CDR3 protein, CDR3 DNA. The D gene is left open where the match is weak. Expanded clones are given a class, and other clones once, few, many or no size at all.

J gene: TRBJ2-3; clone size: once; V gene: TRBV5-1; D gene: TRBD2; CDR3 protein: CASSGGLAPDTQYF; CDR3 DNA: TGCGCCAGCTCCGGGGGACTAGCACCAGATACGCAGTATTTT
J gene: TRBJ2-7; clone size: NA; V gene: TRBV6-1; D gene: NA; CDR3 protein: CASSLDGVQYEQYF; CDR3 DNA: TGTGCCAGCAGCCTTGACGGGGTTCAGTACGAGCAGTACTTC
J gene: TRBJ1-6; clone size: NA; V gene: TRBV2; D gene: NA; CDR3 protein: CASSVQGLLNSPLHF; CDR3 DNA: TGTGCCAGCAGTGTGCAGGGGCTCCTTAATTCACCCCTCCACTTT
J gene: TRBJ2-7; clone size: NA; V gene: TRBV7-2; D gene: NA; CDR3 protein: CASSRRDSYEQYF; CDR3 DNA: TGTGCCAGCAGCCGCCGGGACTCCTACGAGCAGTACTTC
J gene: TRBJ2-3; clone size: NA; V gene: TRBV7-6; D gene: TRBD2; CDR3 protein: CASSYFGGSTDTQYF; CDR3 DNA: TGTGCCAGCAGCTATTTCGGGGGGAGTACGGATACGCAGTATTTT
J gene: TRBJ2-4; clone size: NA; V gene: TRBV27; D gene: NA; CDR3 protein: CASSTQVALLAKNIQYF; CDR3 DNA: TGTGCCAGCAGTACTCAGGTGGCCCTTCTAGCCAAAAACATTCAGTACTTC
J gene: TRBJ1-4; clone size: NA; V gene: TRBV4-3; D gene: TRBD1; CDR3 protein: CASSPFSGGEKLFF; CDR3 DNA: TGCGCCAGCAGCCCATTCTCAGGGGGAGAAAAACTGTTTTTT
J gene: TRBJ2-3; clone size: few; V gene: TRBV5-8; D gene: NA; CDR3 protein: CASSLQGRDTQYF; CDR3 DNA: TGTGCCAGCAGCTTGCAGGGAAGGGATACGCAGTATTTT
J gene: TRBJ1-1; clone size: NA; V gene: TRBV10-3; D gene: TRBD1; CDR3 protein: CAISSTRTGMPEAFF; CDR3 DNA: TGTGCCATCAGCTCTACCCGGACAGGGATGCCTGAAGCTTTCTTT
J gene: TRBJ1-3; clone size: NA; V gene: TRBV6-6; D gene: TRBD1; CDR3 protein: CASRETGSGNTIYF; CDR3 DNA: TGTGCCAGCAGAGAGACAGGGTCCGGAAACACCATATATTTT
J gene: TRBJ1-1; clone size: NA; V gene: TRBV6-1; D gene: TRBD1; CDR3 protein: CASRDRAPDRQAFF; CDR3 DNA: TGTGCCAGCAGGGACAGGGCCCCTGACCGGCAAGCTTTCTTT
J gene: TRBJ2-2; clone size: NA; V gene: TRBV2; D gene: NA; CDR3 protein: CASEITANTGELFF; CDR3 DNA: TGTGCCAGCGAGATTACTGCGAACACCGGGGAGCTGTTTTTT
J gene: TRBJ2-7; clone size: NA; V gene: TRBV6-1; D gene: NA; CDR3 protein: CASSNRGYEQYF; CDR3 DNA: TGTGCCAGCAGTAACCGGGGCTACGAGCAGTACTTC
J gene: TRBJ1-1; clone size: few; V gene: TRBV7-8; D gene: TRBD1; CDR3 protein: CASSQQGAPGTEAFF; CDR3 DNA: TGTGCCAGCAGCCAACAGGGGGCGCCGGGAACTGAAGCTTTCTTT
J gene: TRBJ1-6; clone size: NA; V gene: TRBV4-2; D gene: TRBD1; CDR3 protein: CASSQRWGDSNSPLHF; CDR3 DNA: TGTGCCAGCAGCCAAAGGTGGGGGGACAGTAATTCACCCCTCCACTTT
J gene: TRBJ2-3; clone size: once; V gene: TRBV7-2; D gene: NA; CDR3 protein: CASSRSTTDTQYF; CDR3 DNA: TGTGCCAGCAGCAGAAGCACCACAGATACGCAGTATTTT
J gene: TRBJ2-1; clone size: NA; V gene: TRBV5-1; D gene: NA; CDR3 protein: CASRFSYNEQFF; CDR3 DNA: TGCGCCAGCAGATTTTCATACAATGAGCAGTTCTTC
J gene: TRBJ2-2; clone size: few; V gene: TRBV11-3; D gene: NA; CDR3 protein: CASSTKNTGELFF; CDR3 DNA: TGTGCCAGCAGTACTAAGAACACCGGGGAGCTGTTTTTT
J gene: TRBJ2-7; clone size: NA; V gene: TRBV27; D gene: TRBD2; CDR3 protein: CASRLIAGSYEQYF; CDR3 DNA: TGTGCCAGCAGACTGATAGCGGGGTCCTACGAGCAGTACTTC
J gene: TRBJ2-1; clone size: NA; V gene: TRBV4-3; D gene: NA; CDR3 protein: CASSQDALGSGNEQFF; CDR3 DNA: TGCGCCAGCAGCCAGGACGCCTTGGGATCGGGGAATGAGCAGTTCTTC
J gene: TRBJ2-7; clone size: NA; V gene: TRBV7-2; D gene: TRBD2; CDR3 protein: CASSLAGQRGASYEQYF; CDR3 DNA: TGTGCCAGCAGCTTAGCGGGCCAGCGGGGGGCCTCCTACGAGCAGTACTTC
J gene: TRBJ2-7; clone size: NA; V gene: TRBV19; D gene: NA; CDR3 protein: CASSIPGDPPYEQYF; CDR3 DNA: TGTGCCAGTAGTATACCAGGGGATCCACCCTACGAGCAGTACTTC
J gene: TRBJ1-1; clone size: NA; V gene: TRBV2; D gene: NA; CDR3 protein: CASTRGLNTEAFF; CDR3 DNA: TGTGCCAGCACCAGGGGTCTGAACACTGAAGCTTTCTTT
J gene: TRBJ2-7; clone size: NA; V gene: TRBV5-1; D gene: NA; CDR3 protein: CASSLAGTYEQYF; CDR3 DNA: TGCGCCAGCAGCTTGGCAGGGACCTACGAGCAGTACTTC
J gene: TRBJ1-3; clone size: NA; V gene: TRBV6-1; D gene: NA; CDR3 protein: CASSRGWGNTIYF; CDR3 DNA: TGTGCCAGCAGTAGGGGCTGGGGAAACACCATATATTTT
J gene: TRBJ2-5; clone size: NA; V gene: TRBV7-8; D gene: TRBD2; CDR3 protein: CASSLVGVGSSGGSQETQYF; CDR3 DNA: TGTGCCAGCAGCTTAGTGGGAGTGGGGTCTAGCGGGGGATCCCAAGAGACCCAGTACTTC
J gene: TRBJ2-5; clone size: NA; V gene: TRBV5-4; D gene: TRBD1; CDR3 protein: CASSLSDRGARETQYF; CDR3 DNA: TGTGCCAGCAGCTTGTCGGACAGGGGGGCGAGGGAGACCCAGTACTTC
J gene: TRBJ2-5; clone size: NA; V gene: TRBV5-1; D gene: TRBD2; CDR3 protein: CASSESGGPQETQYF; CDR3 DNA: TGCGCCAGCAGCGAAAGCGGGGGGCCGCAAGAGACCCAGTACTTC
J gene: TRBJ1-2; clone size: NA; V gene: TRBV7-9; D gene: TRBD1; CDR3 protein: CASSLGDRAHYGYTF; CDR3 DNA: TGTGCCAGCAGCTTAGGAGACAGGGCTCACTATGGCTACACCTTC
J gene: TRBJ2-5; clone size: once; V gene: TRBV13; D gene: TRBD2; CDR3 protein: CASRPSGGGQTQYF; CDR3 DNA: TGTGCCAGCAGACCTAGCGGGGGGGGACAGACCCAGTACTTC
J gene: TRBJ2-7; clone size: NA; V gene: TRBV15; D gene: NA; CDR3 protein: CATSRTGLLYEQYF; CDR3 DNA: TGTGCCACCAGCAGAACAGGACTATTATACGAGCAGTACTTC
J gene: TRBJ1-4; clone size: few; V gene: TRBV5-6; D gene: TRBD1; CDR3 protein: CASSLGQGQKLFF; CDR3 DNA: TGTGCCAGCAGCTTGGGACAGGGGCAAAAACTGTTTTTT
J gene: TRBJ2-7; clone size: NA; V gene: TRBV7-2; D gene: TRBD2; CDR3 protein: CASSLGRPSGGYEQYF; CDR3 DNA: TGTGCCAGCAGCTTAGGGAGACCTAGCGGGGGCTACGAGCAGTACTTC
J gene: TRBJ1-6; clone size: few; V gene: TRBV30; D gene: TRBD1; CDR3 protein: CAWSSGQGGFYNSPLHF; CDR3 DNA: TGTGCCTGGAGTTCTGGACAGGGGGGGTTCTATAATTCACCCCTCCACTTT
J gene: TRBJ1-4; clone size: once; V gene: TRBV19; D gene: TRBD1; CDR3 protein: CASSIGTGGREKLFF; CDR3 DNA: TGTGCCAGTAGTATCGGGACAGGGGGCCGAGAAAAACTGTTTTTT
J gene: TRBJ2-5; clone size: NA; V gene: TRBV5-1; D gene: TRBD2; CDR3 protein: CASSAPEGGETQYF; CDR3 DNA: TGCGCCAGCAGTGCCCCCGAGGGAGGGGAGACCCAGTACTTC
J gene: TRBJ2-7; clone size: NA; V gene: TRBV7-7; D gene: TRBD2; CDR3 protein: CASSARRPGLAGLKTYEQYF; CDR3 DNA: TGTGCCAGCAGCGCCCGAAGACCGGGACTAGCGGGGCTTAAAACCTACGAGCAGTACTTC
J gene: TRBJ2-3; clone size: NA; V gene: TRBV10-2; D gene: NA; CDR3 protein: CATRVGAGTDTQYF; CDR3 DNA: TGCGCCACGCGTGTGGGGGCGGGCACAGATACGCAGTATTTT
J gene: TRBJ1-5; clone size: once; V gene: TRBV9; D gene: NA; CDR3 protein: CASSARGEGQPQHF; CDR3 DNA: TGTGCCAGCAGCGCCAGGGGAGAGGGTCAGCCCCAGCATTTT
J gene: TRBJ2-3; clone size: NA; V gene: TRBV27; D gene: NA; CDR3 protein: CASSLKVWGRDTQYF; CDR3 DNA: TGTGCCAGCAGTCTTAAGGTGTGGGGCCGGGATACGCAGTATTTT
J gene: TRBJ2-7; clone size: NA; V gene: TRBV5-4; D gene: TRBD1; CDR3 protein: CASSPVGTGSEQYF; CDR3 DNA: TGTGCCAGCAGCCCCGTCGGGACAGGGTCCGAGCAGTACTTC
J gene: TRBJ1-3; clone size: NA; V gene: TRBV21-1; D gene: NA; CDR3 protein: CASSIRRGRDRALRDGNTIYF; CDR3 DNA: TGTGCCAGCAGCATCCGGCGAGGGAGGGACAGGGCTTTAAGGGATGGAAACACCATATATTTT
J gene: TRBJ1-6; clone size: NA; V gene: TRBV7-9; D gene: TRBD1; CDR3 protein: CASSPRWTGELDSPLHF; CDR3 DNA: TGTGCCAGCAGCCCTAGATGGACAGGGGAGTTAGATTCACCCCTCCACTTT
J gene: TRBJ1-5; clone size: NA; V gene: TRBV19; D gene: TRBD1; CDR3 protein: CASSLTGTGVRQPQHF; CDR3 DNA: TGTGCCAGTAGTCTTACTGGGACAGGGGTTCGTCAGCCCCAGCATTTT
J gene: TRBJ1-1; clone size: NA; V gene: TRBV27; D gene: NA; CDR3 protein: CASSALGGTEAFF; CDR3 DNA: TGTGCCAGCAGTGCTCTCGGGGGTACTGAAGCTTTCTTT
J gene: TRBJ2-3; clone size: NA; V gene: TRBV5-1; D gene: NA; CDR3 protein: CASSSRTSTDTQYF; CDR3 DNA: TGCGCCAGCAGCTCACGGACAAGCACAGATACGCAGTATTTT
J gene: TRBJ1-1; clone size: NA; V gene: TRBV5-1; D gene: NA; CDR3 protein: CASSGSSMNTEAFF; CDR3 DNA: TGCGCCAGCAGCGGTAGTTCTATGAACACTGAAGCTTTCTTT
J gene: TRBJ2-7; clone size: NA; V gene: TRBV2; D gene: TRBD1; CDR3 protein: CARGTGTGEQYF; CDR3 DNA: TGTGCCAGGGGGACAGGGACCGGCGAGCAGTACTTC
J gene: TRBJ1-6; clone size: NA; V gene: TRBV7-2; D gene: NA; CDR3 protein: CASSSSSSSYNSPLHF; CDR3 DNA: TGTGCCAGCAGCTCTAGTTCGAGCTCCTATAATTCACCCCTCCACTTT
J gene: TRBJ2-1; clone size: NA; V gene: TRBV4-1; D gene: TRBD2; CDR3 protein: CASSQRPPGGNEQFF; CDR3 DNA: TGCGCCAGCAGCCAACGACCCCCGGGGGGGAATGAGCAGTTCTTC
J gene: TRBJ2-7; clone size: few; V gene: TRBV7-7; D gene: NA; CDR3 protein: CASSFTPSYEQYF; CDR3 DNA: TGTGCCAGCAGCTTTACACCTTCCTACGAGCAGTACTTC
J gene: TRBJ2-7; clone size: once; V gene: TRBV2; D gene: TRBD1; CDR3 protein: CASTGQGRSEQYF; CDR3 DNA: TGTGCCAGCACCGGACAGGGTCGGTCCGAGCAGTACTTC
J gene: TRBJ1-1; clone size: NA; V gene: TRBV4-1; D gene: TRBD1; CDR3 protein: CASSQAGGNTEAFF; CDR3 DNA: TGCGCCAGCAGCCAAGCAGGGGGGAACACTGAAGCTTTCTTT
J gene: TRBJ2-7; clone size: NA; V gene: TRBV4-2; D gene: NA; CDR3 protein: CASSQDVSGTYEQYF; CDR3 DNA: TGTGCCAGCAGCCAAGATGTTTCAGGAACCTACGAGCAGTACTTC
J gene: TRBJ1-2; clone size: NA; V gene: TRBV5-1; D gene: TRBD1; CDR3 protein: CASSRTGGADGYTF; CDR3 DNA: TGCGCCAGCAGCCGGACAGGGGGCGCGGATGGCTACACCTTC